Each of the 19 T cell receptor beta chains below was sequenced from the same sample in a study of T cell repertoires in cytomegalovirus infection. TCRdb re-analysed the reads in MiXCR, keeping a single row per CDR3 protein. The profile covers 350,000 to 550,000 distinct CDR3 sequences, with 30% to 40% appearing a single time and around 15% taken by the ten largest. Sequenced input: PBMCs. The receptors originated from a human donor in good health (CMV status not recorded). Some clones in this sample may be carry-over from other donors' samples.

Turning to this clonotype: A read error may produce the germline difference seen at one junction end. CDR3 DNA sequence: TGTGCCAGCAGCCCAGTGCTAGCGGGCGTCACAGGTACGCAGTATTTT. It translates to CASSPVLAGVTGTQYF. The chain couples TRBV7-6 to TRBJ2-3; 8 nucleotides line up with TRBD2. The germline V gene has CDR1 SGHVS and CDR2 FNYEAQ. The CDR3 is made up of 16 amino acids.

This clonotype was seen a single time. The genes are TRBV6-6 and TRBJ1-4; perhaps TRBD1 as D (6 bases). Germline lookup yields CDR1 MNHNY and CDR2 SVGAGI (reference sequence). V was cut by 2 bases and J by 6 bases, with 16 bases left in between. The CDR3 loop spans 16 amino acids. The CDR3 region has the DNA TGTGCCAGCAGTTACCCCCACAGGGAGGGGGATGAAAAACTGTTTTTT. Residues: CASSYPHREGDEKLFF.

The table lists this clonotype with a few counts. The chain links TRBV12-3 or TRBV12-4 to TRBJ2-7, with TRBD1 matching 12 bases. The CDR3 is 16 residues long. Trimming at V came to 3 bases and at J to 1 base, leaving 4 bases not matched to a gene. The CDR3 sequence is CASSLGTGGLSYEQYF. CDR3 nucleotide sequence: TGTGCCAGCAGTTTGGGGACAGGGGGCTTGTCCTACGAGCAGTACTTC.

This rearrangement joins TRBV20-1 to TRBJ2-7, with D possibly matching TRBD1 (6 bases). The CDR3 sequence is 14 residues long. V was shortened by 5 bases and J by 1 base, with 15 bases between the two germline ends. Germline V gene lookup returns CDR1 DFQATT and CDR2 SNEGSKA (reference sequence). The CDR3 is CSAPRQDSSYEQYF. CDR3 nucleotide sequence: TGCAGTGCTCCCAGACAGGACTCTTCCTACGAGCAGTACTTC.

The CDR3 sequence is CASSPGSEEQYF. CDR3 nucleotide sequence: TGTGCCAGCAGTCCGGGATCCGAGGAGCAGTACTTC. The V gene is TRBV28, the J gene TRBJ2-7; D perhaps matches TRBD2 (5 bases). Trimming cost V 5 bases and J 7 bases, with 12 bases left between them. CDR1 MDHEN and CDR2 SYDVKM come from the germline V gene. The CDR3 contains 12 residues. Variable domain in full (rest from reference TRBV28 and TRBJ2-7): DVKVTQSSRYLVKRTGEKVFLECVQDMDHENMFWYRQDPGLGLRLIYFSYDVKMKEKGDIPEGYSVSREKKERFSLILESASTNQTSMYLCASSPGSEEQYFGPGTRLTVT.

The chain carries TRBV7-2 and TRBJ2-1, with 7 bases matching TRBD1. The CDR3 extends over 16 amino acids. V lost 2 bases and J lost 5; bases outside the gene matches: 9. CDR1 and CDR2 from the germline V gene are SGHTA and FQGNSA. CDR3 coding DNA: TGTGCCAGCAGCTTAAGCAAGACAGGGATGGACAATGAGCAGTTCTTC. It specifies CASSLSKTGMDNEQFF.

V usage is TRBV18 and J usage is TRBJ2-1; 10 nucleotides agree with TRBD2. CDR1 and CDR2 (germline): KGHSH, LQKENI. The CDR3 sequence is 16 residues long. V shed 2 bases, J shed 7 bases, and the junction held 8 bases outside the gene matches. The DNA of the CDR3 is TGTGCCAGCTCACCAGAAAAGCGGGGGGGCCGAAATGAGCAGTTCTTC. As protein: CASSPEKRGGRNEQFF. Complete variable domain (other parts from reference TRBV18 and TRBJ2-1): NAGVMQNPRHLVRRRGQEARLRCSPMKGHSHVYWYRQLPEEGLKFMVYLQKENIIDESGMPKERFSAEFPKEGPSILRIQQVVRGDSAAYFCASSPEKRGGRNEQFFGPGTRLTVL.

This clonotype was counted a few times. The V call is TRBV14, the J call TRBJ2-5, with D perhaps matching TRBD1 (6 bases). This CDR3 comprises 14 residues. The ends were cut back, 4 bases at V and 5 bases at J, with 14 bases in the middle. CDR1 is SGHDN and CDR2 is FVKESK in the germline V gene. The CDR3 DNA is TGTGCCAGCAGCCGACCAGGGGTTTTGGAGACCCAGTACTTC. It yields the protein CASSRPGVLETQYF.

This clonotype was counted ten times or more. The DNA for the CDR3 is TGTGCCAGTAGCCACCGGGACAGGGGGCATGGCAATCAGCCCCAGCATTTT. Protein: CASSHRDRGHGNQPQHF. This chain joins TRBV19 and TRBJ1-5; 12 nucleotides match TRBD1. Per the germline V gene, CDR1 is LNHDA and CDR2 is SQIVND (reference sequence). V trimming: 6 bases; J trimming: 2 bases; junction bases outside the gene matches: 8. CDR3 size: 17 residues.

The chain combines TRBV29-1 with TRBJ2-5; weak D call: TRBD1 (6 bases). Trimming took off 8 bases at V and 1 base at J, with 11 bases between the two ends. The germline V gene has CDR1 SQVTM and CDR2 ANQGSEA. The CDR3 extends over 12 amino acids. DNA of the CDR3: TGCAGCACCCGGGACACCCAAGAGACCCAGTACTTC. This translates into CSTRDTQETQYF.

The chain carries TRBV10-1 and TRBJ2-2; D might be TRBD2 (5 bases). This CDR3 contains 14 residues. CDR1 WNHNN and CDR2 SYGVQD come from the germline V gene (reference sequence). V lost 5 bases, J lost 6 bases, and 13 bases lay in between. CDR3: CASSFEGLAGELFF. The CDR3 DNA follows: TGCGCCAGCAGTTTCGAGGGCTTAGCCGGGGAGCTGTTTTTT.

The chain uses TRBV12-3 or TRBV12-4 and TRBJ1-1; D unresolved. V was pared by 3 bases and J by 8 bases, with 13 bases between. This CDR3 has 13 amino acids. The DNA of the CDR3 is TGTGCCAGCAGTTTTGACCCTTGGGCGGAAGCTTTCTTT. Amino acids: CASSFDPWAEAFF.

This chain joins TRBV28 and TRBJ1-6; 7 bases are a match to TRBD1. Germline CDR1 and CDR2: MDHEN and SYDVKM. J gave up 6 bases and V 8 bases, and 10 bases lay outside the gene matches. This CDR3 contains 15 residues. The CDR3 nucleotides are TGTGCCAGCGATCCCCGACAGGGCCCTAATTCACCCCTCCACTTT. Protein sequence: CASDPRQGPNSPLHF.

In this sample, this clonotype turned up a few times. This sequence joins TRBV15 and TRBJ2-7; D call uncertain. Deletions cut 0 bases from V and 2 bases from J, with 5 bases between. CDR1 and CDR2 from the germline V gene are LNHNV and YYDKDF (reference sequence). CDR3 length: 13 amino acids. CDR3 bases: TGTGCCACCAGCAGAGATCTGCCCTACGAGCAGTACTTC. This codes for CATSRDLPYEQYF.

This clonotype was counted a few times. CDR3 protein: CATSMVGGPIETQYF. The CDR3 DNA follows: TGTGCCACCAGCATGGTTGGGGGGCCGATAGAGACCCAGTACTTC. The V gene is TRBV15, the J gene TRBJ2-5, with D perhaps assigned TRBD1 or TRBD2 (6 bases each). The CDR3 loop spans 15 amino acids. Deletions cut 4 bases from V and 4 bases from J, with 16 bases between. Germline values: CDR1 LNHNV, CDR2 YYDKDF (reference sequence).

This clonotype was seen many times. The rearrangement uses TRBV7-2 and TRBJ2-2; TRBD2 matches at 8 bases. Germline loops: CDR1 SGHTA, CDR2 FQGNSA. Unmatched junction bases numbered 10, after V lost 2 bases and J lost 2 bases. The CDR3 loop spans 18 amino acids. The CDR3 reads CASSLRLGAGANTGELFF. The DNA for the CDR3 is TGTGCCAGCAGCTTACGCCTTGGAGCGGGGGCTAACACCGGGGAGCTGTTTTTT.

The CDR3: CASSTRRLAGLNTGELFF. The CDR3 DNA sequence: TGTGCCAGTAGTACCCGCCGGCTAGCGGGGTTAAACACCGGGGAGCTGTTTTTT. The chain couples TRBV19 to TRBJ2-2, with 9 bases that match TRBD2. The CDR3 totals 18 residues. CDR1 and CDR2 (germline): LNHDA, SQIVND (reference sequence). V was pared by 4 bases and J by 2 bases, with 11 bases of the junction left unmatched.

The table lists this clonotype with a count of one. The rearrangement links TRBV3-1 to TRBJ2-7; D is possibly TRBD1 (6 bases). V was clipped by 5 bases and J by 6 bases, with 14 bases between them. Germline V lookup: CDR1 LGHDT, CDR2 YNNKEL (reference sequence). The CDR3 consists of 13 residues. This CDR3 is CASSTWIGGEQYF. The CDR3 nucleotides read TGTGCCAGCAGCACATGGATAGGGGGCGAGCAGTACTTC.

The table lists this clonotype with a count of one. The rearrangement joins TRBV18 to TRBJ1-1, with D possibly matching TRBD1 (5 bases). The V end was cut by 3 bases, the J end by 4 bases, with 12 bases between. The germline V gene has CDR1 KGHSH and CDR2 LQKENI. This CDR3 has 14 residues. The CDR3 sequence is CASSPSSGGTEAFF. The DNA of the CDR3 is TGTGCCAGCTCACCCTCCTCGGGGGGCACTGAAGCTTTCTTT.